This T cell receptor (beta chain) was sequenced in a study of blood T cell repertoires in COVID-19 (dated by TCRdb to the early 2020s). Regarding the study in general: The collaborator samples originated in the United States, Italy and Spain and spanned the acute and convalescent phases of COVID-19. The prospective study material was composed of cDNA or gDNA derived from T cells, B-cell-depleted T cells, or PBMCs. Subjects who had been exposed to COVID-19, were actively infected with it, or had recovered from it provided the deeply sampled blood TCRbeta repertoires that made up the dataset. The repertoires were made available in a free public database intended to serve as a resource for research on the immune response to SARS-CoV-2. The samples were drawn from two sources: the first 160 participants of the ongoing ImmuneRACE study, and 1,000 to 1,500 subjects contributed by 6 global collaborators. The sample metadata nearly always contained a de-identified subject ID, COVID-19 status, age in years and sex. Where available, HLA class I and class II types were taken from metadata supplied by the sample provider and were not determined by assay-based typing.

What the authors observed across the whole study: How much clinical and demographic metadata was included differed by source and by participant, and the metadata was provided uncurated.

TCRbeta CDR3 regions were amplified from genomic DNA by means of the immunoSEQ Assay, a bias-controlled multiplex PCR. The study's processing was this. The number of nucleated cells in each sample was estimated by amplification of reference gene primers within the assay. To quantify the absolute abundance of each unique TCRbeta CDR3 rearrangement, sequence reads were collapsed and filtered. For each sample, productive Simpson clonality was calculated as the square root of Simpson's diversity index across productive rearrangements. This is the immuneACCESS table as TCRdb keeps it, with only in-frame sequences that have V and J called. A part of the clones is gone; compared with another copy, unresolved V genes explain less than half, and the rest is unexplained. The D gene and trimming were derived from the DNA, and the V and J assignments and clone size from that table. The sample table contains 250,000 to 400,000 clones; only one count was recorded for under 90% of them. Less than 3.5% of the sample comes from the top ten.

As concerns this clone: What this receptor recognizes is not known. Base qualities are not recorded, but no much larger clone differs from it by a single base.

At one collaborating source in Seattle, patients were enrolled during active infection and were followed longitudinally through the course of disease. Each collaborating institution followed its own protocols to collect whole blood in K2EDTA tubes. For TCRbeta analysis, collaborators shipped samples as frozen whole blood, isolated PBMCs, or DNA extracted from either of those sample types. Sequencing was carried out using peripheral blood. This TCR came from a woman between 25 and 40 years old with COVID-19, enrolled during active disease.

The encoded CDR3 is CASSLNRGEDGYTF. The DNA sequence is TGCGCCAGCAGCTTGAACAGGGGGGAAGATGGCTACACCTTC. Recombination linked TRBV5-1 to TRBJ1-2; the junction holds 8 bases that match TRBD1. Sequences SGHRS (CDR1) and YFSETQ (CDR2) are obtained from the germline V gene. Spanning cysteine to phenylalanine, the CDR3 consists of 14 amino acids. Only CDR3 DNA is held: 42 bases, read in frame from base 1. From V the trimming removes 1 base and from J it removes 6 bases, while the gene matches leave 5 bases of the junction unaccounted for.